Listed here are 13 T cell receptor beta chains from one sample, sequenced in a study of T cells expressing NK-cell markers. TCRdb reanalyzed the 5' RACE reads and collapses them to one entry per CDR3 protein, without DNA. Recorded for this sample: under 500,000 distinct CDR3 sequences. The sample taken for sequencing was blood T cells: a sorted CD56 or NKG2C T cell subset, CD4+ or CD8+ T cells, or bulk PBMC T cells (not recorded which). Receptors originate from a woman between 18 and 69 years old in good health.

This chain's CDR3 is CASTLDDSTQYF. V usage is TRBV6-6 and J usage is TRBJ2-3. This CDR3 comprises 12 residues. CDR1 and CDR2 (germline): MNHNY, SVGAGI (reference sequence).

The chain joins TRBV5-1 to TRBJ2-5; the TCRdb call, TRBD2, lacks DNA for checking. Germline V CDR1 and CDR2: SGHRS, YFSETQ. This CDR3 is built from 18 residues. The CDR3 protein is CASSSPGLAGGHQETQYF.

This rearrangement joins TRBV7-9 to TRBJ1-6. The germline CDR1 and CDR2 sequences are SEHNR and FQNEAQ (reference sequence). The CDR3 is made up of 14 amino acids. The CDR3 loop is CASSFTQEDSPLHF.

The chain joins TRBV5-4 to TRBJ2-3; TCRdb's D call of TRBD2 is untestable without DNA. This CDR3 contains 15 residues. Per germline, CDR1 SGHNT and CDR2 YYREEE (reference sequence). CDR3 loop: CASRRGLASTDTQYF.

This chain links TRBV5-4 with TRBJ2-3; there is no DNA to check the TCRdb D call of TRBD1. This CDR3 spans 13 amino acids. CDR1 and CDR2 (germline): SGHNT, YYREEE (reference sequence). This CDR3 is CASSINPADTQYF.

This chain uses TRBV12-3 or TRBV12-4 with TRBJ1-5. The CDR3 is 17 amino acids. The CDR3 loop is CASSPQGRGINNQPQHF.

The V and J genes are TRBV12-3 or TRBV12-4 and TRBJ2-5; there is no DNA to check the TCRdb D call of TRBD2. This CDR3 comprises 16 residues. CDR3 region: CASSPRGVAGVETQYF.

This chain connects TRBV5-4 to TRBJ2-5; TCRdb reports TRBD2, a call that lacks DNA to check it against. The CDR3 has 14 amino acids. Germline CDR1 SGHNT, CDR2 YYREEE (reference sequence). CDR3 region: CASSLEGTKETQYF.

V usage is TRBV7-2 and J usage is TRBJ2-1; as DNA is missing, the TRBD2 call by TCRdb cannot be tested. From germline, CDR1 is SGHTA and CDR2 FQGNSA. The CDR3 extends over 16 amino acids. This CDR3 is CASRAQRGNSYNEQFF.

This chain connects TRBV10-2 to TRBJ2-1; absent DNA, TCRdb's TRBD2 call cannot be checked. The CDR3 covers 15 residues. In germline, CDR1 is WSHSY, CDR2 SAAADI. The CDR3 here is CASSPTSGGAREQFF.

The rearrangement links TRBV18 to TRBJ2-4; lacking DNA, the TRBD1 call made by TCRdb goes unchecked. CDR1 is KGHSH and CDR2 is LQKENI in the germline V gene. The CDR3 extends over 16 amino acids. CDR3: CASSPVDSRPKNIQYF.

The chain combines TRBV15 with TRBJ2-5. CDR3 length: 14 residues. The germline gives CDR1 LNHNV, CDR2 YYDKDF (reference sequence). CDR3 sequence: CATSRGSSQETQYF.

The gene calls are TRBV6-6 and TRBJ2-1; with no DNA, the TCRdb D assignment of TRBD1 cannot be verified. This CDR3 spans 13 amino acids. The germline gives CDR1 MNHNY, CDR2 SVGAGI (reference sequence). CDR3 in amino acids: CASRDPLNNEQFF.